A few counts support the clone carrying this T cell receptor beta chain. Its antigen is unidentified. TCRdb fed the RT-PCR reads into MiXCR, producing one record per CDR3 protein. The repertoire consists of some 190,000 distinct CDR3 sequences, with 14% occurring once and the leading ten covering 26%. This CDR3 has 19 amino acids. Germline-derived CDR1 and CDR2 are SGHVS and FQNEAQ. V lost 2 bases and J lost 9; bases outside the gene matches: 21. This sample is part of a study of response to subunit inactivated influenza vaccine. Study-wide results and limits: Each seasonal flu vaccination may recruit only limited new T cells, authors suggested.

Source: CD8+ T cells sorted from PBMCs, taken 5 days after vaccination. The source of this sequence is a man in his forties or fifties who received an inactivated influenza vaccine. The genes are TRBV7-8 and TRBJ2-3; 9 bases agree with TRBD1. CDR3 amino acids: CASSLFLSRRGQGRGTQYF. Written as DNA, the CDR3 is TGTGCCAGCAGCTTATTTTTGAGCCGACGGGGACAGGGCCGGGGGACGCAGTATTTT.